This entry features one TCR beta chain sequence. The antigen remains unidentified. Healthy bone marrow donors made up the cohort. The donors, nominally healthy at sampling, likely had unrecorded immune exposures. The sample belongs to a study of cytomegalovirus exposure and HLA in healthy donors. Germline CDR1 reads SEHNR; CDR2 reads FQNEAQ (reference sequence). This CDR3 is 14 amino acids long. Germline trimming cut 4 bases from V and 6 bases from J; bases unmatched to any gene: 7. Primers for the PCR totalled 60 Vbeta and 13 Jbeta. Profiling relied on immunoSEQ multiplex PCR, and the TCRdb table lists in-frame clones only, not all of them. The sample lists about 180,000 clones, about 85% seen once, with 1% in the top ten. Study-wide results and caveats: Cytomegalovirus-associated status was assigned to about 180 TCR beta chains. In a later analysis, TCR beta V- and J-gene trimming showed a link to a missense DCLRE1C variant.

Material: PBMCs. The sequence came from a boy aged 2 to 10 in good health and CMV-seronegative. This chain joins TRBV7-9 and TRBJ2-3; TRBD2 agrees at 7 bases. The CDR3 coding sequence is TGTGCCAGCAGCTCCCCCTCAGCGGGGGATACGCAGTATTTT. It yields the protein CASSSPSAGDTQYF.